The T cell receptor beta chain under discussion was sequenced for a study of blood T cell repertoires in COVID-19. This CDR3 spans 13 amino acids. The V gene end was trimmed by 5 bases and the J gene end by 3 bases; junction bases not matched to a gene: 4. Germline CDR1 reads SGHVS; CDR2 reads FQNEAQ. Libraries were prepared by immunoSEQ multiplex PCR; TCRdb keeps only in-frame clonotypes and omits some of them. Of about 110,000 clones in the sample, about 85% were seen once. Material for sequencing was peripheral blood. V and J are TRBV7-8 and TRBJ2-7; 7 bases are a match to TRBD1. The sequence derives from a human donor in a cohort sampled during active COVID-19. The CDR3 here is CASSPGTVYEQYF. CDR3 sequence (DNA): TGTGCCAGCAGCCCTGGGACAGTCTACGAGCAGTACTTC.